Listed below are T cell receptor beta chains from one sample, sequenced in a study of neurological immune-mediated disorders. In TCRdb, the 5' RACE reads were re-called with MiXCR into one record per CDR3 protein. The table lists approximately 86,000 distinct CDR3 sequences, just over 2.5% of them singletons. Sequenced: PBMCs. The source of these receptors is a woman aged 30 to 39 with multiple sclerosis. Each CDR3 is given with its conserved first and last residue. A D gene is named only where the DNA matches it firmly. Each size is once, few, many, or a class for an expanded clone.

j_gene | v_gene | abundance | d_gene | CDR3aa | CDR3nt
TRBJ2-2 | TRBV5-1 | many | TRBD2 | CASSLSGVQTGELFF | TGCGCCAGCAGCTTGAGCGGGGTTCAGACCGGGGAGCTGTTTTTT
TRBJ1-4 | TRBV7-2 | many | . | CASSGRGATNEKLFF | TGTGCCAGCAGCGGGAGAGGTGCAACTAATGAAAAACTGTTTTTT
TRBJ2-7 | TRBV27 | many | . | CASSLWGTSYEQYF | TGTGCCAGCAGTTTATGGGGTACCTCCTACGAGCAGTACTTC
TRBJ1-1 | TRBV3-1 | many | . | CASSQIGGNTEAFF | TGTGCCAGCAGCCAAATCGGCGGGAACACTGAAGCTTTCTTT
TRBJ2-7 | TRBV28 | few | . | CASNTISPYEQYF | TGTGCCAGCAATACTATCAGCCCCTACGAGCAGTACTTC
TRBJ2-1 | TRBV20-1 | few | . | CSANEVGEQFF | TGCAGTGCCAACGAGGTGGGAGAGCAGTTCTTC
TRBJ2-2 | TRBV12-3/TRBV12-4 | many | . | CASSNTGFPGELFF | TGTGCCAGCAGCAATACAGGGTTTCCCGGGGAGCTGTTTTTT
TRBJ2-7 | TRBV5-1 | many | . | CASSSLDPGSEQYF | TGCGCCAGCAGCTCCTTGGACCCAGGGTCCGAGCAGTACTTC
TRBJ2-7 | TRBV7-2 | many | TRBD1 | CASSLDGTGVNYEQYF | TGTGCCAGCAGCTTAGATGGGACAGGGGTAAACTACGAGCAGTACTTC
TRBJ2-7 | TRBV7-2 | many | . | CASSDNSGTDYEQYF | TGTGCCAGCAGCGACAACAGCGGAACCGATTACGAGCAGTACTTC
TRBJ2-7 | TRBV29-1 | many | . | CSAIPPREQYF | TGCAGCGCGATACCCCCTCGCGAGCAGTACTTC
TRBJ2-7 | TRBV20-1 | many | TRBD2 | CSANPQGASGISEQYF | TGCAGTGCTAATCCCCAAGGGGCTAGCGGGATCTCCGAGCAGTACTTC
TRBJ1-6 | TRBV7-2 | many | . | CASSLEQFNSPLHF | TGTGCCAGCAGCTTAGAACAGTTTAATTCACCCCTCCACTTT
TRBJ1-1 | TRBV5-5 | many | . | CASSSGWDGVTEAFF | TGTGCCAGCAGCTCCGGATGGGATGGGGTTACTGAAGCTTTCTTT
TRBJ2-3 | TRBV5-4 | many | TRBD2 | CASSLAPGGRTDTQYF | TGTGCCAGCAGCTTGGCCCCGGGAGGGAGAACAGATACGCAGTATTTT
TRBJ2-1 | TRBV19 | many | . | CASQNRINEQFF | TGTGCCAGTCAGAACAGGATCAATGAGCAGTTCTTC
TRBJ1-6 | TRBV7-2 | many | . | CASSPGQSSPLHF | TGTGCCAGCAGCCCGGGACAATCTTCACCCCTCCACTTT
TRBJ1-1 | TRBV5-6 | many | . | CASHQVNTEAFF | TGTGCCAGCCACCAAGTTAACACTGAAGCTTTCTTT
TRBJ2-7 | TRBV3-1 | few | TRBD2 | CASSLGLAGGSAYEQYF | TGTGCCAGCAGCTTGGGACTAGCGGGAGGGTCGGCCTACGAGCAGTACTTC
TRBJ1-4 | TRBV7-6 | many | . | CASSGDRSSATNEKLFF | TGTGCCAGCAGCGGCGACAGATCTTCTGCAACTAATGAAAAACTGTTTTTT
TRBJ1-4 | TRBV20-1 | many | . | CSARGTRDNEKLFF | TGCAGTGCGCGCGGGACACGAGATAATGAAAAACTGTTTTTT
TRBJ1-2 | TRBV7-2 | many | . | CASSLSRTDTYTF | TGTGCCAGCAGCTTATCACGGACAGACACATACACCTTC
TRBJ2-7 | TRBV7-2 | many | TRBD1 | CASSGPTGNSYEQYF | TGTGCCAGCAGCGGCCCGACAGGGAACTCCTACGAGCAGTACTTC